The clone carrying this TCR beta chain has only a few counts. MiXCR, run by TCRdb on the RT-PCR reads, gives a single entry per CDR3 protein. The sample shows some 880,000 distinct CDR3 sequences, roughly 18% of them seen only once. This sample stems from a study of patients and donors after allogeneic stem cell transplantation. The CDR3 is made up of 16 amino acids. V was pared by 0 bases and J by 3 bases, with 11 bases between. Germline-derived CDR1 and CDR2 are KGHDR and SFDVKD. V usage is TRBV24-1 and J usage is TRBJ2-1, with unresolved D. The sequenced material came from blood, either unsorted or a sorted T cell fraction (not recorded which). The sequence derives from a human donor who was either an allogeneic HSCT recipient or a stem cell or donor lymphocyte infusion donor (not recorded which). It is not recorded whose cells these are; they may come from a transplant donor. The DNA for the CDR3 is TGTGCCACCAGTGATTTGGGCAGGACGGACTACAATGAGCAGTTCTTC. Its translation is CATSDLGRTDYNEQFF.